This T cell receptor (beta chain) was recorded in a study of blood T cell repertoires in COVID-19. The CDR3 is 14 residues long. The V segment lost 4 bases and the J segment 9 bases; nucleotides outside the gene matches: 7. Germline CDR1 LNHDA, CDR2 SQIVND (reference sequence). In the study's own analysis: Reference gene primer amplification in the assay estimated nucleated cell counts. Clones were read by immunoSEQ multiplex PCR, and TCRdb kept only the in-frame ones, dropping some. The D gene and trimming were derived from the DNA, and the V and J assignments and clone size from that table. The sample yields some 200,000 clones, more than 75% seen once.

Sequenced: peripheral blood. This chain connects TRBV19 to TRBJ2-7; 12 positions match TRBD2. The sequence was collected from a man aged 18 to 30 with active or convalescent COVID-19. Here the CDR3 DNA reads TGTGCCAGTAGTACACTAGCGGGAGGCCATTGGCAGTACTTC. It is translated as CASSTLAGGHWQYF.